This T cell receptor (beta chain) emerged from a study of cytomegalovirus exposure and HLA in healthy donors. Study-level points and caveats: The authors enumerated over 150 TCR beta chains as linked to cytomegalovirus. Reported performance of the classifier showed diagnosis of cytomegalovirus status with high specificity and sensitivity. Later analysis identified 15,000 to 20,000 TCR beta sequences associated with HLA alleles, using a false discovery rate threshold of 0.05.

As for this clone: Its target is unknown. Different DNA sequences within this sample yield the same CDR3.

Primers included in the PCR were 60 Vbeta and 13 Jbeta primers. Profiling relied on immunoSEQ multiplex PCR, and the TCRdb table lists in-frame clones only, not all of them. This table lists approximately 96,000 clones. This TCR derives from a girl aged 5-17 years in good health and CMV-seropositive. The sequencing input was PBMCs.

The CDR3: CASSSRGGLTPLHF. CDR3 in DNA: TGTGCCAGCAGCTCCCGCGGGGGGCTGACACCCCTCCACTTT. The chain carries TRBV9 and TRBJ1-6; D perhaps matches TRBD1 (6 bases). From germline, CDR1 is SGDLS and CDR2 YYNGEE. Trimming removed 4 bases from V and 11 bases from J, with 16 bases in between. The length of the CDR3 is 14 residues.